The 11 T cell receptor beta chains below come from one sample, sequenced in a study of T-cell reconstitution after alpha-beta-depleted transplantation in children. Construction of the TCRbeta library involved unique molecular identifiers. One entry per CDR3 protein results from TCRdb running MiXCR on the PCR reads. The sample records about 160,000 distinct CDR3 sequences, approximately 12% being singletons. This specimen was PBMCs, taken before TCRalphabeta/CD19-depleted stem cell transplant. All receptors come from a boy between 2 and 10 years old with acute myeloid leukemia, due to receive a stem cell transplant.

This clonotype was detected many times. The chain has TRBV12-3 or TRBV12-4 and TRBJ2-1; 7 nucleotides agree with TRBD2. The CDR3 is 15 amino acids. V trimming: 3 bases; J trimming: 4 bases; junction bases outside the gene matches: 6. This CDR3 is CASSFRAGVYNEQFF. The CDR3 coding sequence is TGTGCCAGCAGTTTTCGGGCGGGAGTATACAATGAGCAGTTCTTC.

This clonotype showed up many times. J is TRBJ2-1 and V is TRBV5-1, with D possibly TRBD1 on 5 matching bases. Trimming cost V 0 bases and J 3 bases, with 10 bases left between them. The germline V gene has CDR1 SGHRS and CDR2 YFSETQ. The CDR3 sequence is 15 residues long. The DNA for the CDR3 is TGCGCCAGCAGCTTGGTGGCAGGGAACTACAATGAGCAGTTCTTC. Translation gives CASSLVAGNYNEQFF. The full variable domain, rest sourced from reference TRBV5-1 and TRBJ2-1, is KAGVTQTPRYLIKTRGQQVTLSCSPISGHRSVSWYQQTPGQGLQFLFEYFSETQRNKGNFPGRFSGRQFSNSRSEMNVSTLELGDSALYLCASSLVAGNYNEQFFGPGTRLTVL.

In its sample, this clonotype was seen a few times. The CDR3: CASIPGGDHSYNEQFF. CDR3 sequence (DNA): TGTGCCAGTATCCCCGGGGGGGACCACTCCTACAATGAGCAGTTCTTC. V is TRBV19 and J is TRBJ2-1, with TRBD2 matching over 8 bases. V trimming: 7 bases; J trimming: 0 bases; junction bases outside the gene matches: 8. This CDR3 is built from 16 residues. Germline CDR1 LNHDA, CDR2 SQIVND (reference sequence).

In the case of this clonotype: A much larger clone differs from this one at a single base, so this may be a read error. The J gene is TRBJ2-3, the V gene TRBV3-1; D is perhaps TRBD2 (6 bases). Germline loops: CDR1 LGHDT, CDR2 YNNKEL (reference sequence). There are 18 residues in the CDR3. This CDR3 reads CASCQEGTADLDTDTQYF. The CDR3 DNA follows: TGTGCCAGCTGCCAAGAGGGGACTGCCGATTTAGACACAGATACGCAGTATTTT.

This clonotype was observed at least ten times. One junction end disagrees with the germline gene, perhaps due to a read error. CDR3 in amino acids: CASRLAKDTQYF. The CDR3 nucleotides are TGTGCCAGCAGGTTAGCGAAAGATACGCAGTATTTT. The genes are TRBV12-3 or TRBV12-4 and TRBJ2-3; D might be TRBD2 (5 bases). The CDR3 sequence is 12 residues long.

In its sample, this clonotype was seen many times. The rearrangement links TRBV20-1 to TRBJ2-2; 9 bases are shared with TRBD1. Looked up from germline, CDR1 is DFQATT and CDR2 is SNEGSKA (reference sequence). The CDR3 has 15 residues. The ends lost 1 base at V and 4 bases at J; junction bases unmatched: 4. The CDR3 loop is CSARGPGQGTGELFF. DNA for the CDR3: TGCAGTGCTAGAGGACCGGGACAGGGCACCGGGGAGCTGTTTTTT.

Concerning this clonotype: It may be a read error: a sequence one base away is much more abundant. CDR3 DNA: TGCAGTGCTTTTACTGGGGAGAGCTCCTACGATCAGTACTTC. Protein product: CSAFTGESSYDQYF. The chain has TRBV20-1 and TRBJ2-7; D possibly corresponds to TRBD2 (5 bases). The germline V gene encodes CDR1 DFQATT and CDR2 SNEGSKA (reference sequence). There are 14 residues in the CDR3.

This chain joins TRBV5-4 and TRBJ1-1; D call uncertain. V was pared by 2 bases and J by 1 base, with 9 bases between. There are 14 residues in the CDR3. CDR1 is SGHNT, CDR2 YYREEE, per germline (reference sequence). CDR3 region: CASSFVSSNTEAFF. CDR3 DNA: TGTGCCAGCAGCTTTGTCTCCTCGAACACTGAAGCTTTCTTT. Together with reference TRBV5-4 and TRBJ1-1, the CDR3 gives the full variable domain: ETGVTQSPTHLIKTRGQQVTLRCSSQSGHNTVSWYQQALGQGPQFIFQYYREEENGRGNFPPRFSGLQFPNYSSELNVNALELDDSALYLCASSFVSSNTEAFFGQGTRLTVV.

This clonotype came up many times. The chain links TRBV5-6 to TRBJ2-5; the match to TRBD2 covers 13 bases. The CDR3 contains 16 residues. Germline assignment: CDR1 SGHDT and CDR2 YYEEEE. J gave up 5 bases and V 4 bases, and 8 bases lay outside the gene matches. The CDR3 region is CASSLTQLAGGETQYF. DNA for the CDR3: TGTGCCAGCAGCCTTACTCAACTAGCGGGGGGGGAGACCCAGTACTTC.

This clonotype was detected many times. The V call is TRBV20-1, the J call TRBJ2-2, with D possibly called TRBD1 or TRBD2 (5 bases each). The CDR3 length is 14 residues. Germline values: CDR1 DFQATT, CDR2 SNEGSKA (reference sequence). Deletions cut 2 bases from V and 5 bases from J, with 12 bases between. CDR3 protein: CSARPGPGTGELFF. The DNA of the CDR3 is TGCAGTGCTAGACCGGGACCTGGGACCGGGGAGCTGTTTTTT.

This clonotype was found many times. This chain uses TRBV7-8 with TRBJ2-5; D perhaps matches TRBD2 (6 bases). Germline lookup yields CDR1 SGHVS and CDR2 FQNEAQ. CDR3 length equals 14 residues. Trimming shortened V by 1 base and J by 1 base, and 7 bases separated the two germline ends. The CDR3 reads CASSLGRVQETQYF. CDR3 bases: TGTGCCAGCAGCTTAGGGAGGGTCCAAGAGACCCAGTACTTC.